Listed below are T cell receptor beta chains from one sample, sequenced in a study of graft-versus-host responses after intestinal transplantation. No cognate antigen is known for these TCRs. Data came from immunoSEQ multiplex PCR; TCRdb stores just in-frame clones and leaves some out. The sample yields about 64,000 clones, 90% to 95% seen once. The specimen was unstimulated CD8+ T cells sorted from spleen or lymph node cells, collected before transplant. The receptors here all came from a human donor who was the organ donor for an intestinal transplant. Each CDR3 is given with its conserved first and last residue. Fields, in order: V gene, CDR3 length, clone size, J gene, D gene, CDR3 protein, CDR3 DNA. A D gene is named only where the DNA matches it firmly. Clone size is not always given. Where it is, it says once, few, many or a class for expanded clones.

TRBV12-5	15	NA	TRBJ1-5	TRBD1	CASGFDRGPDQPQHF	TGTGCTAGTGGTTTCGACAGGGGGCCCGATCAGCCCCAGCATTTT
TRBV18	13	NA	TRBJ1-2	NA	CASSPWRGYGYTF	TGTGCCAGCTCCCCCTGGAGGGGATATGGCTACACCTTC
TRBV5-6	13	NA	TRBJ1-1	TRBD1	CASGQGVNTEAFF	TGTGCCAGCGGACAGGGAGTGAACACTGAAGCTTTCTTT
TRBV10-3	14	NA	TRBJ2-5	TRBD2	CAIRAGEVQETQYF	TGTGCCATCAGGGCGGGAGAGGTACAAGAGACCCAGTACTTC
TRBV11-1	15	NA	TRBJ1-1	NA	CASSSGGGLGTEAFF	TGTGCCAGCAGCTCCGGGGGGGGGCTGGGCACTGAAGCTTTCTTT
TRBV18	15	NA	TRBJ2-5	TRBD1	CASSPFVRGKETQYF	TGTGCCAGCTCACCATTTGTCAGGGGGAAAGAGACCCAGTACTTC
TRBV9	12	NA	TRBJ2-1	NA	CASSVDEDEQFF	TGTGCCAGCAGCGTGGATGAGGATGAGCAGTTCTTC
TRBV11-2	16	NA	TRBJ2-1	TRBD2	CASSLGLAGPYNEQFF	TGTGCCAGCAGCTTAGGACTAGCGGGACCCTACAATGAGCAGTTCTTC
TRBV5-6	16	NA	TRBJ2-1	TRBD1	CASSLLTGSSYNEQFF	TGTGCCAGCAGCTTGCTGACAGGGAGCTCCTACAATGAGCAGTTCTTC
TRBV11-2	12	once	TRBJ2-7	NA	CASSSFSYEQYF	TGTGCCAGCAGCTCCTTCTCCTACGAGCAGTACTTC
TRBV6-5	15	NA	TRBJ2-7	TRBD1	CASRRRDRVVGEQYF	TGTGCCAGCAGGCGGAGGGACAGGGTGGTAGGCGAGCAGTACTTC
TRBV5-1	15	NA	TRBJ2-7	TRBD2	CASKHGGLAGEEQYF	TGCGCCAGCAAACACGGAGGACTAGCGGGCGAAGAGCAGTACTTC
TRBV10-3	17	NA	TRBJ2-2	TRBD2	CAISDAWTSGSSGELFF	TGTGCCATCAGTGATGCCTGGACTAGCGGGAGTTCAGGGGAGCTGTTTTTT
TRBV27	14	NA	TRBJ1-1	NA	CASSLKGGRTEAFF	TGTGCCAGCAGCCTCAAAGGAGGACGTACTGAAGCTTTCTTT
TRBV27	14	NA	TRBJ2-5	NA	CASSLLAEQETQYF	TGTGCCAGCAGTTTACTGGCAGAACAAGAGACCCAGTACTTC
TRBV7-9	13	NA	TRBJ1-1	NA	CASSISRNTEAFF	TGTGCCAGCAGCATTTCCAGGAACACTGAAGCTTTCTTT
TRBV13	15	once	TRBJ2-7	TRBD2	CASSFRTSGYYEQYF	TGTGCCAGCAGCTTCCGGACTAGCGGTTATTACGAGCAGTACTTC
TRBV27	17	NA	TRBJ1-2	TRBD1	CASSPTTGGRTFYGYTF	TGTGCCAGCAGTCCGACTACAGGGGGCCGTACATTCTATGGCTACACCTTC
TRBV19	18	NA	TRBJ1-2	NA	CASSTTGTSKARHYGYTF	TGTGCCAGTAGTACGACCGGGACTTCTAAAGCGCGGCACTATGGCTACACCTTC
TRBV19	14	once	TRBJ2-7	TRBD1	CASSMRDRTYEQYF	TGTGCCAGTAGTATGCGGGACAGGACCTACGAGCAGTACTTC
TRBV30	15	NA	TRBJ2-7	NA	CAWSVVARGFYEQYF	TGTGCCTGGAGTGTGGTGGCCCGGGGGTTCTACGAGCAGTACTTC
TRBV7-8	18	NA	TRBJ2-5	TRBD1	CASSLNYPGTGGWETQYF	TGTGCCAGCAGCTTAAACTACCCCGGGACAGGGGGCTGGGAGACCCAGTACTTC
TRBV28	14	NA	TRBJ2-7	TRBD1	CASSLGGTGNEQYF	TGTGCCAGCAGTTTAGGCGGGACAGGGAACGAGCAGTACTTC
TRBV2	14	NA	TRBJ2-1	TRBD2	CASRPGLALNEQFF	TGTGCCAGCAGACCGGGACTAGCATTAAATGAGCAGTTCTTC
TRBV5-1	16	NA	TRBJ2-7	TRBD2	CASSLPLAGGPNEQYF	TGCGCCAGCAGTCTTCCTCTAGCGGGAGGGCCCAACGAGCAGTACTTC
TRBV19	16	NA	TRBJ1-4	NA	CASSTGTLATNEKLFF	TGTGCCAGTAGTACCGGGACACTTGCAACTAATGAAAAACTGTTTTTT
TRBV5-1	15	NA	TRBJ2-1	NA	CASSLPTTGLNEQFF	TGCGCCAGCAGCTTGCCAACAACAGGGTTGAATGAGCAGTTCTTC
TRBV4-2	16	NA	TRBJ1-4	NA	CASSQDEGTGNEKLFF	TGTGCCAGCAGCCAAGATGAGGGAACTGGTAATGAAAAACTGTTTTTT
TRBV7-6	15	NA	TRBJ2-1	TRBD2	CASSYTSGRGNEQFF	TGTGCCAGCAGCTATACTAGCGGGAGGGGCAATGAGCAGTTCTTC
TRBV11-3	13	NA	TRBJ1-1	NA	CASSLGRNTEAFF	TGTGCCAGCAGCTTAGGGAGGAACACTGAAGCTTTCTTT
TRBV9	18	NA	TRBJ2-1	TRBD2	CASSAPTGAGVLDNEQFF	TGTGCCAGCAGCGCCCCGACTGGAGCGGGAGTACTTGACAATGAGCAGTTCTTC
TRBV28	17	NA	TRBJ2-7	TRBD1	CASSAPGTGGPSYEQYF	TGTGCCAGCAGCGCTCCCGGGACAGGGGGACCCTCCTACGAGCAGTACTTC
TRBV6-5	15	once	TRBJ2-7	TRBD2	CASTDLTSGGYEQYF	TGTGCCAGTACTGATTTGACTAGCGGGGGCTACGAGCAGTACTTC
TRBV2	14	NA	TRBJ2-5	NA	CASSQRTEIETQYF	TGTGCCAGCAGTCAAAGGACAGAAATAGAGACCCAGTACTTC
TRBV28	14	NA	TRBJ2-2	NA	CASSLGGANGELFF	TGTGCCAGCAGTTTAGGGGGGGCGAACGGGGAGCTGTTTTTT
TRBV7-8	14	once	TRBJ2-5	TRBD2	CASSQRDDRETQYF	TGTGCCAGCAGCCAGCGGGATGATCGGGAGACCCAGTACTTC
TRBV7-9	17	NA	TRBJ2-3	NA	CASSLPNLASSTDTQYF	TGTGCCAGCAGCTTACCCAATCTAGCGTCCAGCACAGATACGCAGTATTTT
TRBV6-5	13	NA	TRBJ1-5	NA	CASSFDGNQPQHF	TGTGCCAGCAGTTTTGACGGGAATCAGCCCCAGCATTTT
TRBV19	15	NA	TRBJ2-4	NA	CASSEGTRAKNIQYF	TGTGCCAGTAGTGAGGGCACTCGAGCCAAAAACATTCAGTACTTC
TRBV21-1	16	NA	TRBJ2-2	NA	CASSRQRGGNTGELFF	TGTGCCAGCAGCAGGCAGCGGGGGGGAAACACCGGGGAGCTGTTTTTT
TRBV6-1	15	NA	TRBJ2-7	NA	CASSDLTGGYSEQYF	TGTGCCAGCAGTGACCTGACGGGTGGGTACTCCGAGCAGTACTTC
TRBV6-5	13	NA	TRBJ2-5	NA	CASRLTGGGTQYF	TGTGCCAGCAGACTTACAGGGGGGGGGACCCAGTACTTC
TRBV9	17	NA	TRBJ1-2	TRBD1	CASSAGQGGGSNYGYTF	TGTGCCAGCAGCGCCGGACAGGGGGGGGGATCTAACTATGGCTACACCTTC
TRBV6-5	15	few	TRBJ1-6	TRBD1	CASSPGTGYNSPLHF	TGTGCCAGCAGCCCCGGGACAGGCTATAATTCACCCCTCCACTTT
TRBV28	14	NA	TRBJ2-5	TRBD2	CASSLQRELETQYF	TGTGCCAGCAGTTTACAGCGGGAGTTAGAGACCCAGTACTTC
TRBV30	13	NA	TRBJ2-1	NA	CAWLPDTDNEQFF	TGTGCCTGGTTACCCGACACAGACAATGAGCAGTTCTTC
TRBV6-5	13	NA	TRBJ2-1	NA	CASSARSGDEQFF	TGTGCCAGCAGTGCCCGGTCGGGAGATGAGCAGTTCTTC
TRBV7-9	17	few	TRBJ2-1	NA	CASSLQTPRSSYNEQFF	TGTGCCAGCAGCTTACAGACCCCAAGGAGCTCCTACAATGAGCAGTTCTTC
TRBV7-9	15	once	TRBJ2-7	TRBD2	CASSFSSRGAYEQYF	TGTGCCAGCAGCTTTAGCTCGCGGGGGGCTTACGAGCAGTACTTC